These 12 T cell receptor beta chains were all obtained from the same sample, sequenced in a study of blood T cells in healthy people across ages. A second PCR, run for roughly 7 to 11 cycles, used a sample-barcoded 5' primer plus a J-beta primer mix. A single record per CDR3 protein comes from TCRdb applying MiXCR to the 5' RACE reads. In the table there are 1.5 million to 2 million distinct CDR3 sequences, roughly two fifths of which are singletons. Sequencing was performed on blood. All receptors derive from a human donor in good health.

V usage is TRBV6-1 and J usage is TRBJ1-2; TRBD1 is a possible D gene (5 bases). Germline loops: CDR1 MNHNS, CDR2 SASEGT. V lost 3 bases and J 0 bases, leaving 14 bases between the germline ends. The CDR3 has 16 amino acids. This CDR3 is CASSDGGRAPNYGYTF. CDR3 nucleotide sequence: TGTGCCAGCAGTGATGGAGGCAGGGCTCCTAACTATGGCTACACCTTC.

This clonotype came up a few times. The V and J genes are TRBV5-1 and TRBJ1-3; 9 bases are shared with TRBD1. The ends lost 4 bases at V and 0 bases at J; junction bases unmatched: 5. CDR3 length: 16 amino acids. In germline, CDR1 is SGHRS, CDR2 YFSETQ. CDR3 sequence reads: CASSQGDRDSGNTIYF. For the CDR3, the DNA is TGCGCCAGCAGCCAGGGGGACAGGGACTCTGGAAACACCATATATTTT.

The CDR3 here is CASSLTIGSSEAFF. DNA for the CDR3: TGTGCCAGCAGCTTAACTATTGGTTCATCTGAAGCTTTCTTT. J is TRBJ1-1 and V is TRBV7-3, with D unresolved. CDR3 length equals 14 residues. CDR1 is SGHTA and CDR2 is FQGTGA in the germline V gene. V was cut by 0 bases and J by 6 bases, with 11 bases left in between.

In its sample, this clonotype was seen a few times. As DNA, the CDR3 is TGTGCCAGCAGCCAACCGCCGGGACTAGCGTTTGATACGCAGTATTTT. It specifies CASSQPPGLAFDTQYF. The chain recombines TRBV4-2 with TRBJ2-3; 10 nucleotides match TRBD2. Germline V CDR1 and CDR2: LGHNA, YNFKEQ. V dropped 2 bases and J dropped 6; count of bases not matched to a gene: 8. The CDR3 loop spans 16 amino acids.

This rearrangement joins TRBV27 to TRBJ1-2; 9 bases match TRBD1. V was pared by 5 bases and J by 0 bases, with 13 bases of the junction left unmatched. Germline values: CDR1 MNHEY, CDR2 SMNVEV (reference sequence). The CDR3 spans 18 residues. The CDR3 region has the DNA TGTGCCAGCAGTCTAAACAGGGGGCCCGCCTTAGCTAACTATGGCTACACCTTC. Protein product: CASSLNRGPALANYGYTF.

The rearrangement links TRBV24-1 to TRBJ2-5; D ambiguous. Germline lookup yields CDR1 KGHDR and CDR2 SFDVKD. The CDR3 is made up of 13 amino acids. V was pared by 5 bases and J by 11 bases, with 17 bases between. In nucleotides, the CDR3 is TGTGCCACCAGTGCCTCCTATAGCAATGAGCAGTACTTC. Translation gives CATSASYSNEQYF.

This clonotype was detected ten times or more. The chain combines TRBV4-3 with TRBJ2-7; TRBD1 is a possible D gene (6 bases). The CDR3 totals 15 residues. The V end lost 1 base, the J end lost 3 bases, and 13 bases lay between the germline ends. Looked up from germline, CDR1 is LGHNA and CDR2 is YSLEER. CDR3 sequence (DNA): TGCGCCAGCAGCCAAGGAGCAGGGGACCACTACGAGCAGTACTTC. It is translated as CASSQGAGDHYEQYF.

Only a few counts were recorded for this clonotype. V usage is TRBV20-1 and J usage is TRBJ2-1; 11 bases agree with TRBD2. There are 16 residues in the CDR3. CDR1 is DFQATT, CDR2 SNEGSKA, per germline (reference sequence). Losses at the gene ends were 1 base for V and 2 bases for J; bases not matched to a gene: 4. The CDR3 sequence: CSARGGSGGAYNEQFF. The CDR3 nucleotides are TGCAGTGCTAGAGGAGGTAGCGGGGGGGCCTACAATGAGCAGTTCTTC.

This rearrangement joins TRBV6-6 to TRBJ2-7; D might be TRBD2 (6 bases). Germline V gene sequence: CDR1 MNHNY, CDR2 SVGAGI (reference sequence). This CDR3 region has 14 residues. Trimming pared 5 bases from V and 4 bases from J, leaving 15 bases between. The CDR3, as DNA: TGTGCCAGCAGTACCACCGGGACTCAATACGAGCAGTACTTC. Translation gives CASSTTGTQYEQYF.

This clonotype was recorded at least ten times. CDR3 loop: CASSAIYNEQFF. In nucleotides, the CDR3 is TGTGCCAGCAGCGCAATCTACAATGAGCAGTTCTTC. The V and J genes are TRBV7-2 and TRBJ2-1; no clear D. The germline V gene encodes CDR1 SGHTA and CDR2 FQGNSA. The CDR3 extends over 12 amino acids. Trimming removed 5 bases from V and 3 bases from J, with 5 bases in between.

CDR3 amino acids: CASSWTWTEAFF. Written as DNA, the CDR3 is TGTGCCAGCAGCTGGACGTGGACTGAAGCTTTCTTT. The V gene is TRBV7-2, the J gene TRBJ1-1; D unresolved. V shed 4 bases and J shed 5 bases, with 8 bases lying between them. The length of the CDR3 is 12 residues. Per germline, CDR1 SGHTA and CDR2 FQGNSA. Combining the CDR3 with reference TRBV7-2 and TRBJ1-1 gives the whole variable domain GAGVSQSPSNKVTEKGKDVELRCDPISGHTALYWYRQSLGQGLEFLIYFQGNSAPDKSGLPSDRFSAERTGGSVSTLTIQRTQQEDSAVYLCASSWTWTEAFFGQGTRLTVV.

The rearrangement uses TRBV6-5 and TRBJ2-4, with D uncertain. V was trimmed by 5 bases and J by 2 bases, leaving 10 bases between them. Germline CDR1 MNHEY, CDR2 SVGAGI. This CDR3 comprises 14 residues. Here the CDR3 reads CASSPLITKNIQYF. The CDR3 DNA follows: TGTGCCAGCAGTCCACTGATAACCAAAAACATTCAGTACTTC.